The sequence of this T cell receptor beta chain was determined in a study of T cells in Graves' hyperthyroidism and ophthalmopathy. Findings and caveats of the study: Researchers found most expanded thyroid clonotypes above 0.001 in blood as well.

Thyroid ultrasound, orbital computed tomography, clinical symptoms, and serum thyroxine and TRAb underpinned diagnoses. The germline CDR1 and CDR2 sequences are SEHNR and FQNEAQ (reference sequence). Between the trimmed V and J ends, which lost 5 bases and 0 bases, there was a span of 10 bases. The CDR3 consists of 14 residues. As to this clonotype: Antigen unknown.

RNA transcripts yielded amplified TCR beta CDR3 regions. A set of HTBI primers served as the primers for a first-round RT-PCR of the TCR CDR3. One entry per CDR3 protein, called by TCRdb with MiXCR from the multiplex PCR reads. In the table there are roughly 500,000 distinct CDR3 sequences, over 35% of which are singletons. The sequenced sample was peripheral blood or thyroid tissue (not recorded which). The sequence was collected from an adult woman with Graves' disease, either hyperthyroidism or ophthalmopathy (not recorded which). The V and J genes are TRBV7-9 and TRBJ2-5; D might be TRBD1 (6 bases). CDR3 residues: CASSQRDNQETQYF. The CDR3, as DNA: TGTGCCAGCAGCCAGAGGGACAACCAAGAGACCCAGTACTTC. The complete variable domain, with remaining parts taken from reference TRBV7-9 and TRBJ2-5, reads DTGVSQNPRHKITKRGQNVTFRCDPISEHNRLYWYRQTLGQGPEFLTYFQNEAQLEKSRLLSDRFSAERPKGSFSTLEIQRTEQGDSAMYLCASSQRDNQETQYFGPGTRLLVL.